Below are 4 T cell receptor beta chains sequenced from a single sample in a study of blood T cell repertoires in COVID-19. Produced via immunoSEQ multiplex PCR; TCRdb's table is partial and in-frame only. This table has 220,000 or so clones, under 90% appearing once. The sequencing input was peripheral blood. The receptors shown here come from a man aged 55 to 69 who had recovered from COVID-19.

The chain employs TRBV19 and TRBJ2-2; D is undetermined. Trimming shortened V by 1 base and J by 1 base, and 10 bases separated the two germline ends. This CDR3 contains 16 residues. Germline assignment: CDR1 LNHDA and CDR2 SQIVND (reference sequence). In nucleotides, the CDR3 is TGTGCCAGTAGTATAGCAGGTCGGCAGAACACCGGGGAGCTGTTTTTT. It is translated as CASSIAGRQNTGELFF.

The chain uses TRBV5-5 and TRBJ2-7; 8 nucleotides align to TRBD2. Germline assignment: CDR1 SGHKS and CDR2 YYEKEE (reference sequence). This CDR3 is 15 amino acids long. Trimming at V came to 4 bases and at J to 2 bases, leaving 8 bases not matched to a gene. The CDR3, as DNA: TGTGCCAGCAGCCCGCCTAGCGGGTCAACCTACGAGCAGTACTTC. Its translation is CASSPPSGSTYEQYF.

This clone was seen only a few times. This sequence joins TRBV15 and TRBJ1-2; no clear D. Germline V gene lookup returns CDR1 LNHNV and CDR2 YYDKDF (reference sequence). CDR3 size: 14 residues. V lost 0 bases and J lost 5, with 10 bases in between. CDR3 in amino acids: CATSRDRDKYGYTF. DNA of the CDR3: TGTGCCACCAGCAGAGATCGGGATAAGTATGGCTACACCTTC.

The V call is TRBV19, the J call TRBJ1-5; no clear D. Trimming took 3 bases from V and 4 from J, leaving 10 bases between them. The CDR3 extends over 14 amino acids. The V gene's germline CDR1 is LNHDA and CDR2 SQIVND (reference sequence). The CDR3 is CASSIVTENQPQHF. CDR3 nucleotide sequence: TGTGCCAGTAGTATTGTGACTGAGAATCAGCCCCAGCATTTT.